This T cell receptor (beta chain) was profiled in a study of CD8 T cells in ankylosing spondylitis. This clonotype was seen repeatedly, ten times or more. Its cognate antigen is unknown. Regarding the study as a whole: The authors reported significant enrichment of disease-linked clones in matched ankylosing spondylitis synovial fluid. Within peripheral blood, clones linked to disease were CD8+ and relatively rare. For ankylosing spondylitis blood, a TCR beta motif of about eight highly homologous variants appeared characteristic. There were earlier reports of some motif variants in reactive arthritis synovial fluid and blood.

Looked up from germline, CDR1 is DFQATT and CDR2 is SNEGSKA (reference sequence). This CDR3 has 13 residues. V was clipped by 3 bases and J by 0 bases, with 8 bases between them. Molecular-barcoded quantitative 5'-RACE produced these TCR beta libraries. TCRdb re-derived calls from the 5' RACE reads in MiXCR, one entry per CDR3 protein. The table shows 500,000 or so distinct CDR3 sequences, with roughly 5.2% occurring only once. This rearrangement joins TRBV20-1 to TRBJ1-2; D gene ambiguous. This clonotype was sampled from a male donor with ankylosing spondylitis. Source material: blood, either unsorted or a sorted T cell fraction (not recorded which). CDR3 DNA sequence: TGCAGTGCTAGGGACGGAACTAACTATGGCTACACCTTC. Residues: CSARDGTNYGYTF.